This TCR beta chain was sequenced in a study of resident and recirculating memory T cells in vitiligo. In the study overall: No cells were sorted; samples were homogenized just before genomic DNA extraction.

Profiling relied on immunoSEQ multiplex PCR, and the TCRdb table lists in-frame clones only, not all of them. The sample yields tens of thousands of clones, approximately 89% seen once. In germline, CDR1 is MNHEY, CDR2 SMNVEV (reference sequence). The CDR3 is made up of 15 amino acids. Trimming left V 5 bases short and J 5 bases short, with 18 bases between. As regards this clone: Its antigen is still unknown.

Study findings and constraints: Clonality differed among vitiligo lesions, with no unique dominant clone.

The sequencing input was blood. The clonotype was recovered from a male donor with vitiligo. This chain connects TRBV27 to TRBJ1-2; TRBD1 is a possible D gene (6 bases). The CDR3 region has the DNA TGTGCCAGCAGTCACGGGACAAGGAGAAATTATGGCTACACCTTC. This sequence encodes CASSHGTRRNYGYTF.